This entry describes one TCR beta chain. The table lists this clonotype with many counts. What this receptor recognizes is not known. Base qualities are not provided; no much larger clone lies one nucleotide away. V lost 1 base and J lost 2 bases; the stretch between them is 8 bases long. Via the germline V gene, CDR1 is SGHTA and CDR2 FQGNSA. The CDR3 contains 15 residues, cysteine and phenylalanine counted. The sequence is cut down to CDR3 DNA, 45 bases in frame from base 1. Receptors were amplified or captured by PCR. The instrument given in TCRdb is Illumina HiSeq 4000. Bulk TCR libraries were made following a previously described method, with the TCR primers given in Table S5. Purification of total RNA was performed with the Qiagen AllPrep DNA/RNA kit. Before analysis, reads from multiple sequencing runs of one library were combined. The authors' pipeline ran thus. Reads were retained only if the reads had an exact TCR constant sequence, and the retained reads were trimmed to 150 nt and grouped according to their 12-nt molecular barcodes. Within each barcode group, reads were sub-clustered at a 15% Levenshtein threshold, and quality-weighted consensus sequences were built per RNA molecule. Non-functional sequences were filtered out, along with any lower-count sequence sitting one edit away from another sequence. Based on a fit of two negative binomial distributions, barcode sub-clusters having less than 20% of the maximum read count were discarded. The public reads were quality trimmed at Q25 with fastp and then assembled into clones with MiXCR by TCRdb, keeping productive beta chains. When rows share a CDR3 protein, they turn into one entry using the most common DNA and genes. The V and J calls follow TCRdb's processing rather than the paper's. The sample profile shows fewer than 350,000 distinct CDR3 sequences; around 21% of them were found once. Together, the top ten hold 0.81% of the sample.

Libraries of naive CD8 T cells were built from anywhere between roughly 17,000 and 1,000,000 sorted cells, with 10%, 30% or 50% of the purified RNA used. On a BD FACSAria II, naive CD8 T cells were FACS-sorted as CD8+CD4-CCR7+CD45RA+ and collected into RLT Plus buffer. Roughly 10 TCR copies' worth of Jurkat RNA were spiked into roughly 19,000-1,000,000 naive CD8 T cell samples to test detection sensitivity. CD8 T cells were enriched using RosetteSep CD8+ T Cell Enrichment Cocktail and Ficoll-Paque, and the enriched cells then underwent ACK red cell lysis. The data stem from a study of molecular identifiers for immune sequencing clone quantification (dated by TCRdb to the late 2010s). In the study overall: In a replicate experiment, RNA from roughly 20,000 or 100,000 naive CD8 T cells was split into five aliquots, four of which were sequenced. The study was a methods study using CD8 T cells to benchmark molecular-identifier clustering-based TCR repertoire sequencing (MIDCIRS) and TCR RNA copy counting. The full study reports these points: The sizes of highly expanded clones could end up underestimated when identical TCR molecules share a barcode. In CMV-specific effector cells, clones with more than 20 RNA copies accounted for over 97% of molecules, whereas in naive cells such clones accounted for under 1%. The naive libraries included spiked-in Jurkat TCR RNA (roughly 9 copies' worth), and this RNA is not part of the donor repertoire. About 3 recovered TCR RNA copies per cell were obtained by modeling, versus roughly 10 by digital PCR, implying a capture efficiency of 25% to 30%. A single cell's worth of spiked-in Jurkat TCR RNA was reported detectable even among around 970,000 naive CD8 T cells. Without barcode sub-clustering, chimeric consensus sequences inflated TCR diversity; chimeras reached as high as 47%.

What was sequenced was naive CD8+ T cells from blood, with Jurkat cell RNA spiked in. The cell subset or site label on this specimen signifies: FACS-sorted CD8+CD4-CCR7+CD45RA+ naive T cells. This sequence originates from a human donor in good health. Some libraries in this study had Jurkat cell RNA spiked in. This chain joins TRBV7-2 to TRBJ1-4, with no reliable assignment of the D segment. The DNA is TGTGCCAGCAGCTTAGTTGCCGTTACTAATGAAAAACTGTTTTTT. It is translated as CASSLVAVTNEKLFF.